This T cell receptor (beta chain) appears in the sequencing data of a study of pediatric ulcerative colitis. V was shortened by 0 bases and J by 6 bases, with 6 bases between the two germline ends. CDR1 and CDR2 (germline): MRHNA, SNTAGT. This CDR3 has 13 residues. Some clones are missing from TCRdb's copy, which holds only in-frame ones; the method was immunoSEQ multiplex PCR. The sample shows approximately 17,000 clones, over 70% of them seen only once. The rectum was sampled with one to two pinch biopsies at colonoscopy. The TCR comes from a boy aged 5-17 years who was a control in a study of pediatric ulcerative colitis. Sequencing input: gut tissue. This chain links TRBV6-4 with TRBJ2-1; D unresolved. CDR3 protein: CASSDSNANEQFF. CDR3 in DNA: TGTGCCAGCAGTGACTCGAATGCCAATGAGCAGTTCTTC.